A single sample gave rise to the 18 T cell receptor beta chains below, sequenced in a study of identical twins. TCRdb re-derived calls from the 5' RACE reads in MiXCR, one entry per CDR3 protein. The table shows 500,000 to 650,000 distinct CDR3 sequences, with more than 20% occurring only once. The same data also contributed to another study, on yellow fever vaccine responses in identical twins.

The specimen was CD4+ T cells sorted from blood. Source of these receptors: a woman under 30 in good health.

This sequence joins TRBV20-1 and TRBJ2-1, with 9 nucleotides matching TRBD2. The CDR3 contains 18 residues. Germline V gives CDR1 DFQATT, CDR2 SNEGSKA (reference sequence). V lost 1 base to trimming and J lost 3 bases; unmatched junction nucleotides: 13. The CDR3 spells CSARGGVIAGAVYNEQFF. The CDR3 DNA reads TGCAGTGCTAGAGGGGGGGTTATAGCGGGAGCCGTCTACAATGAGCAGTTCTTC.

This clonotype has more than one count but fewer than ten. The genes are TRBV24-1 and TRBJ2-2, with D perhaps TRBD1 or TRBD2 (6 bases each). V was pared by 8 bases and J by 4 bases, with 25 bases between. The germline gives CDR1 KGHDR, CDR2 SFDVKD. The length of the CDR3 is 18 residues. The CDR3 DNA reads TGTGCCACCACTGTGCGCAAGTTGGGGGGCTCGCGCACCGGGGAGCTGTTTTTT. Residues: CATTVRKLGGSRTGELFF.

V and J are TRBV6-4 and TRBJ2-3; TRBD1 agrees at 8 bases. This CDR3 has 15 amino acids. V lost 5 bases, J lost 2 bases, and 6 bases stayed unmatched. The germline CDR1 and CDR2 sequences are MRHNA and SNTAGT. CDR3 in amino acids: CASSTDRVSTDTQYF. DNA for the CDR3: TGTGCCAGCAGTACGGACAGGGTCTCCACAGATACGCAGTATTTT.

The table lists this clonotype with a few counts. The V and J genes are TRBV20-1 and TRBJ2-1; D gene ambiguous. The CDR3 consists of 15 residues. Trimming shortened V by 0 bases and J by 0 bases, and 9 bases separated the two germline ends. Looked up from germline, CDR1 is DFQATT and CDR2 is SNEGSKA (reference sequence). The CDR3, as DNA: TGCAGTGCTAGAGATTCCTGGACCTCCTACAATGAGCAGTTCTTC. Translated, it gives CSARDSWTSYNEQFF.

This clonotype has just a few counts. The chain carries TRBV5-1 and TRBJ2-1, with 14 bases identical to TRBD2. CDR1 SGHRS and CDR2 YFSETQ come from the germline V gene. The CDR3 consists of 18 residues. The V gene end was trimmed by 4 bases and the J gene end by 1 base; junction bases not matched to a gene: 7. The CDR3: CASSTNRLAGGSYNEQFF. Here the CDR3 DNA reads TGCGCCAGCAGCACTAATCGACTAGCGGGGGGGTCCTACAATGAGCAGTTCTTC.

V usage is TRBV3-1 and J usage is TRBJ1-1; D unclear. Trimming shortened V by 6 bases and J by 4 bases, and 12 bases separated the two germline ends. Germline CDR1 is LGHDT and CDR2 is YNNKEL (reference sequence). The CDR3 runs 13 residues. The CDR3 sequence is CASRPTDLTEAFF. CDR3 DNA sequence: TGTGCCAGCAGACCGACCGATCTCACTGAAGCTTTCTTT.

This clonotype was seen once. This CDR3 reads CTISLISRGLATNTGELFF. The CDR3 region has the DNA TGTACCATCAGTTTGATTTCAAGGGGACTAGCGACGAACACCGGGGAGCTGTTTTTT. V is TRBV12-3 or TRBV12-4 and J is TRBJ2-2, with TRBD2 identical over 10 bases. This CDR3 comprises 19 residues.

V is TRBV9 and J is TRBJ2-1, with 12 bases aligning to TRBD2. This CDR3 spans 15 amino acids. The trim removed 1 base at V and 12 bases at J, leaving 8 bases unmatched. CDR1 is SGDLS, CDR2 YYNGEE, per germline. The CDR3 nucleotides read TGTGCCAGCAGCGTATTAGGGCTAGCGGGGGGGGGGCAGTTCTTC. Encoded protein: CASSVLGLAGGGQFF.

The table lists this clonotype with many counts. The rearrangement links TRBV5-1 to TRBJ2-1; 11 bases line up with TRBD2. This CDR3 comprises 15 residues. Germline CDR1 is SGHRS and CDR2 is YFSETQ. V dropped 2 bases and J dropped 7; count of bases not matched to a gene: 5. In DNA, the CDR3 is TGCGCCAGCAGCTTAGTTTCTAGCGGGAGGAATGAGCAGTTCTTC. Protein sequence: CASSLVSSGRNEQFF. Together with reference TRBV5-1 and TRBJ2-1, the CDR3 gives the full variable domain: KAGVTQTPRYLIKTRGQQVTLSCSPISGHRSVSWYQQTPGQGLQFLFEYFSETQRNKGNFPGRFSGRQFSNSRSEMNVSTLELGDSALYLCASSLVSSGRNEQFFGPGTRLTVL.

This CDR3 is CASSSRRGPRDEQYF. The CDR3 coding sequence is TGTGCCAGTAGTTCCCGACGGGGGCCGAGAGACGAGCAGTACTTC. The chain joins TRBV19 to TRBJ2-7; D could derive from TRBD1 or TRBD2 (6 bases each). The V and J ends lost 5 bases and 5 bases respectively, with 19 bases between them. Germline values: CDR1 LNHDA, CDR2 SQIVND (reference sequence). CDR3 size: 15 residues.

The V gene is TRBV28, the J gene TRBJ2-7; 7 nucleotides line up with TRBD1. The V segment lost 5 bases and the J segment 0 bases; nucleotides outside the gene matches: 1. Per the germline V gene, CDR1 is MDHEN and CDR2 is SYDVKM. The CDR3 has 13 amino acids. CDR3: CASSGTASYEQYF. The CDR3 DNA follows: TGTGCCAGCAGTGGGACAGCCTCCTACGAGCAGTACTTC.

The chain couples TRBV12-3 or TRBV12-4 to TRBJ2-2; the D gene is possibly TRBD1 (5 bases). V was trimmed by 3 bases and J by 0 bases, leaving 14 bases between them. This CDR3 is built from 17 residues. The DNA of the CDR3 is TGTGCCAGCAGTTTGGGGCAGGCACAAACGAACACCGGGGAGCTGTTTTTT. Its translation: CASSLGQAQTNTGELFF.

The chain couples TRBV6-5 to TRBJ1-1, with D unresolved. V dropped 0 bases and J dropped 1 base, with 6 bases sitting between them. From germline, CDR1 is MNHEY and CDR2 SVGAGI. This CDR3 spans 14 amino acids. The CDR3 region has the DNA TGTGCCAGCAGTTACTCGTGGCAGAACACTGAAGCTTTCTTT. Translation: CASSYSWQNTEAFF.

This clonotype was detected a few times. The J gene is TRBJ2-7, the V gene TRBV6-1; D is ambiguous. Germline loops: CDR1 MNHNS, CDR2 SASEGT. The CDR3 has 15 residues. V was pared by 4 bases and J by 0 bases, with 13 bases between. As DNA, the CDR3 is TGTGCCAGCAGTGGGGAAATTGCTAGCTCCTACGAGCAGTACGTC. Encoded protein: CASSGEIASSYEQYV.

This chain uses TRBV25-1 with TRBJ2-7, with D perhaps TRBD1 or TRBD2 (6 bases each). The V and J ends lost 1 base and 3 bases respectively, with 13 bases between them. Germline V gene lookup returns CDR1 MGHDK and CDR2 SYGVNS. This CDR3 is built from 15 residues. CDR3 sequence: CASSELEGRGYEQYF. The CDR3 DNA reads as TGTGCCAGCAGTGAATTGGAGGGCAGGGGCTACGAGCAGTACTTC.

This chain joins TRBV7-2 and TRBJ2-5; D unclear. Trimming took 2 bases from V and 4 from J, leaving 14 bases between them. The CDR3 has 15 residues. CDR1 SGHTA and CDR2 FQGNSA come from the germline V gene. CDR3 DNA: TGTGCCAGCAGCTTAAGTCGGGCAGGCTCAGAGACCCAGTACTTC. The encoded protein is CASSLSRAGSETQYF.

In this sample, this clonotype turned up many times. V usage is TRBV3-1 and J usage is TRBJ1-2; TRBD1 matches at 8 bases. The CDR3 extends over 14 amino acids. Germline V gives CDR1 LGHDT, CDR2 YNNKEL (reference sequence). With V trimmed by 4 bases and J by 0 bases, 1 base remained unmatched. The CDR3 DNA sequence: TGTGCCAGCAGCCCGGACAGGGCTAACTATGGCTACACCTTC. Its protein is CASSPDRANYGYTF.

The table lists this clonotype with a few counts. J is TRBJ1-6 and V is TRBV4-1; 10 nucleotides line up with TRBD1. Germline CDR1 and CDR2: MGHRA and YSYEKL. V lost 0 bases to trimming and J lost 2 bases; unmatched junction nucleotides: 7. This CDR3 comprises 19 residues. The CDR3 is CASSQDGTGVVTYNSPLHF. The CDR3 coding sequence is TGCGCCAGCAGCCAAGATGGGACAGGGGTGGTGACCTATAATTCACCCCTCCACTTT.